This T cell receptor (beta chain) stems from a study of shared clonotypes between healthy human individuals. Germline CDR1 reads LNHDA; CDR2 reads SQIVND (reference sequence). This CDR3 spans 14 amino acids. Negatively enriched CD4+ T cells were divided by CD45RA into naive and memory. Methods used by the authors: Junction-only sequences produced by ImmunoSEQ had no quality scores, so filtering differed. Some clones are missing from TCRdb's copy, which holds only in-frame ones; the method was immunoSEQ multiplex PCR. V, J and clone size reflect that table, while D and trimming were determined from the DNA. The data show about 520,000 clones, around 95% seen once.

Specimen: naive CD4+ T cells sorted from blood. Indicated subset: CD45RA+ positively selected. The receptor comes from a young woman in good health. The rearrangement uses TRBV19 and TRBJ2-7, with D perhaps matching TRBD1 or TRBD2 (6 bases each). CDR3 coding DNA: TGTCCTAGAGTGGGGGGACACAACTCCTACGAGCAGTACTTC. Translating it yields CPRVGGHNSYEQYF.